Included here is one T cell receptor (beta chain) sequence, with context. Its target is not known. The sample originates from a study of T cell responses to AZD1222 COVID-19 vaccine. Study-wide results and limits: Clonal diversity may have been underestimated, and the donors were mostly white British, with more females than males.

The V gene end was trimmed by 6 bases and the J gene end by 0 bases; junction bases not matched to a gene: 7. CDR1 and CDR2 from the germline V gene are LNHDA and SQIVND (reference sequence). The CDR3 consists of 17 residues. Here immunoSEQ multiplex PCR was the method, and the copy in TCRdb shows in-frame clones only, minus some. The sample lists 100,000 to 140,000 clones, roughly nine tenths occurring once. This specimen was peripheral blood, taken on day 0 of AZD1222 vaccination. The clonotype was recovered from an adult in good health. This sequence joins TRBV19 and TRBJ2-1; 11 nucleotides align to TRBD2. CDR3 amino acids: CASRRIAGGSSYNEQFF. CDR3 DNA: TGTGCCAGTAGGAGAATAGCGGGAGGGAGCTCCTACAATGAGCAGTTCTTC.